This T cell receptor beta chain was captured in a study of blood T cell repertoires in COVID-19. Study-wide context: COVID-19 samples collected from the United States, Italy and Spain covered acute and convalescent phases. The cDNA or gDNA used as material had been derived from T cells, B-cell-depleted T cells, or PBMCs.

As processed by the authors: Scientists estimated how many nucleated cells there were by amplifying reference gene primers. Libraries were prepared by immunoSEQ multiplex PCR; TCRdb keeps only in-frame clonotypes and omits some of them. The V and J calls and the clone size are those of that table, but D and trimming were determined from the DNA. This sample has tens of thousands of clones; 75% to 85% occur once, and the top ten carry roughly 50%. The germline V and J ends were trimmed by 4 bases and 1 base, with 4 bases remaining between them. From germline, CDR1 is ENHRY and CDR2 SYGVKD. This CDR3 comprises 12 residues. The table lists this clone with a count of one.

The chain has TRBV10-3 and TRBJ2-5; D gene unclear. The sequenced sample consisted of peripheral blood. This TCR derives from a human donor in a cohort sampled during active COVID-19. As DNA, the CDR3 is TGTGCCATCAGTGGCAGCCAAGAGACCCAGTACTTC. This codes for CAISGSQETQYF.